This is a list of T cell receptor beta chains from one sample in a study of CD8+ T cells in alopecia areata. Sequenced by immunoSEQ multiplex PCR; TCRdb stores in-frame clones only, minus some. The table includes tens of thousands of clones, roughly 60% detected once. The input for sequencing was CD8+ T cells sorted from blood, taken at week 0. These receptors all stem from a human donor with alopecia areata. Both conserved end residues are part of each CDR3. Only part of the rows carry a size: once, few, many, or a class if the clone is expanded.

v_call,clone_size,j_call,cdr3_aa
TRBV6-5,NA,TRBJ2-2,CASSDSEGHTGELFF
TRBV5-1,NA,TRBJ2-1,CASSDGTDYNEQFF
TRBV7-3,NA,TRBJ2-2,CASSSDRDHTGELFF
TRBV9,few,TRBJ1-5,CASSVEGNSNQPQHF
TRBV30,NA,TRBJ2-3,CAWSVWGDTQYF
TRBV29-1,NA,TRBJ1-1,CSVVHGLPFF
TRBV7-9,NA,TRBJ1-5,CASSLDSNNQPQHF
TRBV29-1,NA,TRBJ1-2,CSAEDGVGYTF
TRBV4-3,NA,TRBJ2-1,CASSRAGGYNEQFF
TRBV27,NA,TRBJ2-3,CASSFGVDTQYF
TRBV29-1,NA,TRBJ1-1,CSVAAGTVNTEAFF
TRBV27,few,TRBJ2-7,CASSTQGHEQYF
TRBV10-2,NA,TRBJ2-3,CASSPTSGYTDTQYF
TRBV7-8,once,TRBJ1-1,CASSAGGYTEAFF
TRBV20-1,NA,TRBJ1-1,CSARPAEPF
TRBV7-2,NA,TRBJ2-7,CASSKTSGRSYEQYF
TRBV4-2,few,TRBJ2-7,CASSGGSWQSSYEQYF
TRBV7-6,NA,TRBJ2-6,CASSSRRGGSGANVLTF
TRBV25-1,NA,TRBJ2-7,CASSGLSGISYEQYF
TRBV7-7,NA,TRBJ2-3,CASSLSGDNTDTQYF
TRBV6-4,many,TRBJ2-3,CASSEGGSGPDTQYF
TRBV29-1,NA,TRBJ2-2,CSVIIRGGTGELFF
TRBV7-6,NA,TRBJ1-2,CASSLNFMGSGTGGYTF
TRBV5-1,once,TRBJ2-3,CASRGLAGGPRRDTQYF
TRBV21-1,few,TRBJ2-3,CAFSRNFTDTQYF
TRBV2,NA,TRBJ2-1,CASSEIAGLGYNEQFF
TRBV7-2,NA,TRBJ2-7,CASTWDRSYEQYF
TRBV29-1,NA,TRBJ1-2,CSAFPGQGDYGYTF
TRBV19,NA,TRBJ1-5,CASISVNGNQPQHF
TRBV9,NA,TRBJ2-1,CASSYPEVGGPSYNEQFF
TRBV5-6,NA,TRBJ2-7,CASTPGRRPSPLFSYEQYF
TRBV4-1,NA,TRBJ1-5,CASSRISTGNQPQHF
TRBV4-1,NA,TRBJ2-5,CASSEQETQYF
TRBV29-1,NA,TRBJ1-1,CSVELPNTEAFF
TRBV5-1,NA,TRBJ2-5,CASSPPSQGAKETQYF
TRBV6-5,NA,TRBJ2-5,CASGASGSSRETQYF
TRBV7-2,once,TRBJ2-7,CASSLSLTGRYEQYF
TRBV7-2,NA,TRBJ2-3,CASSLITSDTQYF
TRBV4-3,NA,TRBJ1-1,CASSPTSRGLPEAFF
TRBV9,NA,TRBJ2-1,CASSQTSNPYNEQFF
TRBV7-9,NA,TRBJ1-1,CAAVNDRNTEAFF
TRBV6-6,few,TRBJ1-1,CASSSGRVITEAFF
TRBV28,NA,TRBJ2-5,CASSEPVGETQYF
TRBV29-1,NA,TRBJ2-7,CSVLQGNEQYF
TRBV7-6,NA,TRBJ2-1,CASSWRQGGPNEQFF
TRBV4-1,NA,TRBJ2-3,CASSQVQGPDTQYF
TRBV7-7,NA,TRBJ2-4,CASTPDPGGNIQYF
TRBV30,NA,TRBJ1-5,CAWSVQPNQPQHF